This T cell receptor beta chain originates from a study of beta chain features in type 1 diabetes. This CDR3 region has 14 residues. CDR1 SGHNT and CDR2 YYREEE come from the germline V gene (reference sequence). The ends lost 6 bases at V and 2 bases at J; junction bases unmatched: 5. Sorting of CD4+ naive, central memory, regulatory and stem cell-like memory cells was performed via CD45RO/CCR7/CD25/CD127/CD95/CD27. To note about this clone: Its antigen is currently unknown.

Investigators reverse transcribed all isolated RNA, so they sequenced expressed TCRB transcripts. Some clones are missing from TCRdb's copy, which holds only in-frame ones; the method was immunoSEQ multiplex PCR. The table includes 240,000 or so clones, around 21% detected once. Findings and caveats of the study: Researchers report that Type 1 diabetes patients had moderately but significantly shorter TCRB CDR3s across all four CD4+ subsets. Sequencing of cDNA might inflate the share of cells that strongly express TCR.

The chain joins TRBV5-4 to TRBJ2-7; 10 bases agree with TRBD2. The clonotype comes from a woman aged 40 to 50 with type 1 diabetes. The specimen sequenced was naive CD4+ T cells from blood. The CDR3 nucleotides read TGTGCCAGCACTGCCGGGACTAGCGCCTACGAGCAGTACTTC. This gives the protein CASTAGTSAYEQYF.